The 26 T cell receptor beta chains given below trace back to one sample, sequenced in a study of blood T cell repertoires in COVID-19 (dated by TCRdb to 2018 to 2020). The library was made by the immunoSEQ multiplex PCR assay. Imported from immuneACCESS, the table was reduced by TCRdb to in-frame sequences with V and J called. These copies leave out some clones; in studies compared against another copy, an unresolved V gene accounts for under half, and the cause of the remainder is not known. Across this sample there are roughly 300,000 clones, with approximately 82% seen only once. In total, the top ten clones hold roughly 1.1% of the sample. The sequenced material came from peripheral blood. The receptors originated from a woman between 50 and 59 years old with acute or convalescent COVID-19.

The chain recombines TRBV28 with TRBJ2-7, with 7 bases that match TRBD2. V trimming: 5 bases; J trimming: 3 bases; junction bases outside the gene matches: 4. The CDR3 totals 13 residues. Germline CDR1 and CDR2: MDHEN and SYDVKM. CDR3 in amino acids: CASSPGGIYEQYV. The CDR3 DNA is TGTGCCAGCAGTCCCGGGGGGATCTACGAGCAGTACGTC.

This chain connects TRBV10-3 to TRBJ2-1; 7 bases are shared with TRBD1. Germline V gene lookup returns CDR1 ENHRY and CDR2 SYGVKD. Losses at the gene ends were 7 bases for V and 7 bases for J; bases not matched to a gene: 7. The CDR3 runs 13 residues. The CDR3 coding sequence is TGTGCCATCATGGGGGACAGCCTTAATGAGCAGTTCTTC. The encoded protein is CAIMGDSLNEQFF.

The rearrangement links TRBV14 to TRBJ2-7, with 10 bases fitting TRBD1. The CDR3 length is 15 residues. Germline V gene data show CDR1 as SGHDN and CDR2 as FVKESK. V trimming: 5 bases; J trimming: 5 bases; junction bases outside the gene matches: 9. CDR3: CASSDGTGAPHEQYV. Here the CDR3 DNA reads TGTGCCAGCAGCGACGGGACAGGGGCCCCTCACGAGCAGTACGTC.

The rearrangement joins TRBV5-6 to TRBJ2-1; 7 bases align to TRBD2. The J segment lost 3 bases and the V segment lost 0 bases, leaving 3 bases of the junction unmatched. CDR3 length: 15 amino acids. Germline V gene lookup returns CDR1 SGHDT and CDR2 YYEEEE. The CDR3 DNA reads as TGTGCCAGCAGCTTGGGCGGGAGTTACTACAATGAGCAGTTCTTC. Amino acid sequence: CASSLGGSYYNEQFF.

J is TRBJ1-6 and V is TRBV4-1; D uncertain. Germline values: CDR1 MGHRA, CDR2 YSYEKL. This CDR3 spans 18 amino acids. Trimming left V 0 bases short and J 5 bases short, with 17 bases between. The CDR3 protein is CASSQDTRYTINNSPLHF. The CDR3, as DNA: TGCGCCAGCAGCCAAGATACCCGCTATACGATTAATAATTCACCCCTCCACTTT.

CDR3 region: CASSLNRGSLGVSGNTIYF. CDR3 DNA sequence: TGTGCCAGCAGCTTAAACAGGGGAAGTTTGGGTGTCTCTGGAAACACCATATATTTT. This rearrangement joins TRBV5-4 to TRBJ1-3, with 7 positions matching TRBD1. The CDR3 has 19 amino acids. Germline lookup yields CDR1 SGHNT and CDR2 YYREEE (reference sequence). With 2 bases clipped from V and 0 bases from J, the junction kept 14 bases outside the gene matches.

The chain carries TRBV3-1 (or the pseudogene TRBV3-2) and TRBJ1-1; D remains ambiguous. This CDR3 is built from 15 residues. Germline V gene sequence: CDR1 LGHDT, CDR2 YNNKEL (reference sequence). The V end was cut by 3 bases, the J end by 1 base, with 12 bases between. The CDR3, as DNA: TGTGCCAGCAGCCAGGCTTCCGCAGGGAACACTGAAGCTTTCTTT. It codes for CASSQASAGNTEAFF.

As to this clone: This sample includes further DNA sequences coding for the same CDR3. The chain employs TRBV20-1 and TRBJ2-5; D possibly corresponds to TRBD1 (6 bases). CDR3 length: 11 amino acids. V lost 2 bases and J 5 bases, leaving 6 bases between the germline ends. CDR1 and CDR2 (germline): DFQATT, SNEGSKA (reference sequence). In DNA form, the CDR3 reads TGCAGTGCTAGACAGGGGGAGACCCAGTACTTC. Translation gives CSARQGETQYF.

The V call is TRBV11-3, the J call TRBJ2-3; TRBD1 matches 8 bases. Germline CDR1 reads SGHNT; CDR2 reads YENEEA. Unmatched junction bases numbered 9, after V lost 0 bases and J lost 4 bases. The CDR3 runs 17 residues. The CDR3 sequence is CASSLEFGQGQSDTQYF. In DNA, the CDR3 is TGTGCCAGCAGCTTAGAGTTTGGACAGGGTCAATCAGATACGCAGTATTTT.

This chain uses TRBV11-2 with TRBJ1-2; 7 bases align to TRBD1. There are 15 residues in the CDR3. V was pared by 1 base and J by 7 bases, with 9 bases of the junction left unmatched. The germline V gene encodes CDR1 SGHAT and CDR2 FQNNGV. The CDR3 reads CASSLVRQGRRGYTF. CDR3 nucleotide sequence: TGTGCCAGCAGCTTAGTTCGACAGGGCAGGCGTGGCTACACCTTC.

The CDR3, as DNA: TGTGCCAGACCGGGACAGTTAAACCCCCTCCACTTT. It specifies CARPGQLNPLHF. The chain employs TRBV21-1 and TRBJ1-6; the tabulated D call, TRBD1, remains unverified against the DNA. TRBV21-1 is listed as a pseudogene. The length of the CDR3 is 12 residues.

The CDR3 reads CASTRQVIENTEAFF. The CDR3 bases are TGTGCCAGCACCAGACAGGTCATAGAGAACACTGAAGCTTTCTTT. The chain uses TRBV2 and TRBJ1-1; the D gene is possibly TRBD1 (6 bases). The V end was cut by 7 bases, the J end by 1 base, with 16 bases between. The CDR3 has 15 residues. The germline V gene encodes CDR1 SNHLY and CDR2 FYNNEI.

J is TRBJ1-4 and V is TRBV30; a weak D match, TRBD1 (5 bases). CDR3 length equals 15 residues. CDR1 is GTSNPN, CDR2 SVGIG, per germline (reference sequence). V dropped 2 bases and J dropped 7 bases, with 17 bases sitting between them. The CDR3 DNA sequence: TGTGCCTGGAGTCCGGAGGGAAGGGGTAGTGAAAAACTGTTTTTT. It translates to CAWSPEGRGSEKLFF.

V is TRBV7-8 and J is TRBJ2-6, with D hard to call. The CDR3 runs to 14 residues. With 5 bases removed from V and 2 bases from J, the gap between germline ends came to 7 bases. Germline values: CDR1 SGHVS, CDR2 FQNEAQ. This CDR3 is CASSALAGANVLTF. The CDR3 bases are TGTGCCAGCAGCGCTTTAGCTGGGGCCAACGTCCTGACTTTC. The variable domain in full, with the rest retrieved from reference TRBV7-8 and TRBJ2-6, is GAGVSQSPRYKVAKRGQDVALRCDPISGHVSLFWYQQALGQGPEFLTYFQNEAQLDKSGLPSDRFFAERPEGSVSTLKIQRTQQEDSAVYLCASSALAGANVLTFGAGSRLTVL.

The J gene is TRBJ2-5, the V gene TRBV4-1, with D perhaps TRBD1 (6 bases). There are 13 residues in the CDR3. The V end lost 4 bases, the J end lost 1 base, and 7 bases lay between the germline ends. CDR1 is MGHRA and CDR2 is YSYEKL in the germline V gene. This CDR3 reads CASSRGPQETQYF. The DNA for the CDR3 is TGCGCCAGCAGCCGGGGGCCCCAAGAGACCCAGTACTTC.

In its sample, this clone was seen a few times. V is TRBV4-2 and J is TRBJ2-3; D is possibly TRBD2 (5 bases). Germline V lookup: CDR1 LGHNA, CDR2 YNFKEQ. This CDR3 is built from 13 residues. V gave up 4 bases and J gave up 6 bases, with 11 bases separating them. Written as DNA, the CDR3 is TGTGCCAGCAGCCGGGAGCTCCCGGATACGCAGTATTTT. It is translated as CASSRELPDTQYF.

The rearrangement joins TRBV5-6 to TRBJ1-2; D gene ambiguous. Per the germline V gene, CDR1 is SGHDT and CDR2 is YYEEEE. V gave up 6 bases and J gave up 5 bases, with 11 bases separating them. This CDR3 has 12 residues. DNA for the CDR3: TGTGCCAGCATTCGAAGCGGTTATGGCTACACCTTC. This gives the protein CASIRSGYGYTF.

The genes are TRBV7-2 and TRBJ2-4; 7 bases are a match to TRBD1. With 1 base clipped from V and 1 base from J, the junction kept 4 bases outside the gene matches. CDR1 is SGHTA, CDR2 FQGNSA, per germline. The CDR3 extends over 16 amino acids. The CDR3 coding sequence is TGTGCCAGCAGCTTAGTGACAGGGAAGGCCAAAAACATTCAGTACTTC. Translating it yields CASSLVTGKAKNIQYF.

The chain uses TRBV12-3 or TRBV12-4 and TRBJ2-5; 7 bases map to TRBD1. V lost 6 bases, J lost 2 bases, and 3 bases stayed unmatched. This CDR3 is built from 13 residues. The CDR3, as DNA: TGTGCCAGCAGCCACAGGGGTCAAGAGACCCAGTACTTC. Translation gives CASSHRGQETQYF.

The V gene is TRBV4-1, the J gene TRBJ2-1; TRBD1 is a possible D gene (6 bases). V shed 0 bases and J shed 10 bases, with 16 bases lying between them. Per the germline V gene, CDR1 is MGHRA and CDR2 is YSYEKL. The CDR3 has 15 amino acids. The CDR3 region is CASSQEGARAGEQFF. CDR3 nucleotide sequence: TGCGCCAGCAGCCAAGAGGGGGCCAGGGCAGGGGAGCAGTTCTTC.

The CDR3 loop reads CASSQARQRDAFF. The CDR3 nucleotides read TGTGCCAGCAGCCAAGCCCGACAGCGTGATGCTTTCTTT. The rearrangement links TRBV3-1 (or the pseudogene TRBV3-2) to TRBJ1-1; possible D gene TRBD1, 5 bases. This CDR3 contains 13 residues. Trimming stripped 1 base from V and 11 bases from J, with 14 bases between. From germline, CDR1 is LGHDT and CDR2 YNNKEL (reference sequence).

V gene TRBV5-4 combines with J gene TRBJ2-1; perhaps TRBD2 as D (6 bases). Germline CDR1 reads SGHNT; CDR2 reads YYREEE (reference sequence). Trimming left V 4 bases short and J 3 bases short, with 20 bases between. This CDR3 is 17 amino acids long. The CDR3 sequence is CASSPVGLIVNYNEQFF. As DNA, the CDR3 is TGTGCCAGCAGCCCGGTGGGACTTATAGTAAACTACAATGAGCAGTTCTTC.

This clone was observed many times. This chain links TRBV7-8 with TRBJ1-5; 7 bases map to TRBD1. V shed 0 bases and J 4 bases; nucleotides not matched to a gene: 3. CDR3 length equals 15 residues. Germline loops: CDR1 SGHVS, CDR2 FQNEAQ. This chain's CDR3 is CASSLAEQGNQPQHF. In DNA form, the CDR3 reads TGTGCCAGCAGCTTAGCGGAACAGGGGAATCAGCCCCAGCATTTT.

The chain has TRBV27 and TRBJ2-7, with D tentatively TRBD1 (5 bases). CDR3 length: 13 amino acids. Germline CDR1 MNHEY, CDR2 SMNVEV (reference sequence). The germline V and J ends were trimmed by 3 bases and 2 bases, with 8 bases remaining between them. The chain's CDR3 is CASSFDRTYEQYF. The DNA of the CDR3 is TGTGCCAGCAGTTTCGACAGAACCTACGAGCAGTACTTC.

CDR3 sequence reads: CASKADNSNQPQHF. The CDR3 bases are TGTGCCAGCAAAGCCGATAACAGTAATCAGCCCCAGCATTTT. This sequence joins TRBV6-5 and TRBJ1-5; D remains ambiguous. CDR1 MNHEY and CDR2 SVGAGI come from the germline V gene. The CDR3 totals 14 residues. The V end was cut by 7 bases, the J end by 4 bases, with 14 bases between.

V usage is TRBV5-1 and J usage is TRBJ2-5; D gene unclear. Per the germline V gene, CDR1 is SGHRS and CDR2 is YFSETQ. V lost 0 bases and J 1 base, leaving 7 bases between the germline ends. CDR3 length: 14 residues. The CDR3 nucleotides read TGCGCCAGCAGCTTGGTAGTTTCCCAAGAGACCCAGTACTTC. Its translation is CASSLVVSQETQYF. Filled out from reference TRBV5-1 and TRBJ2-5, the complete variable domain reads KAGVTQTPRYLIKTRGQQVTLSCSPISGHRSVSWYQQTPGQGLQFLFEYFSETQRNKGNFPGRFSGRQFSNSRSEMNVSTLELGDSALYLCASSLVVSQETQYFGPGTRLLVL.